A selection of T cell receptor beta chains follows, all from one sample in a study of blood T cell repertoires in COVID-19. Clones were sequenced by immunoSEQ multiplex PCR, and TCRdb holds only the in-frame ones, with some missing. Here the sample spans fewer than 95,000 clones, about 91% being singletons. Sequenced input: peripheral blood. The receptors stem from a man between 60 and 70 years old with acute or convalescent COVID-19. CDR3s include the opening cysteine and the closing phenylalanine or tryptophan. Fields, in order: clone size, J gene, D gene, V gene, CDR3 protein. A D gene is named only where the DNA matches it firmly. A clone size is listed for some rows: how often the clone was seen (once, few, many), or a class if it is expanded.

NA	TRBJ2-7	NA	TRBV28	CASGHRESSYEQYF
NA	TRBJ2-1	TRBD2	TRBV18	CASSPGRLASNEQFF
few	TRBJ2-1	NA	TRBV3-1/TRBV3-2	CASKGAGYNEQFF
NA	TRBJ2-1	TRBD1	TRBV30	CAWSVNFRGQGLREQFF
few	TRBJ1-5	NA	TRBV6-1	CASSEVYRGEGQPQHF
NA	TRBJ1-2	TRBD1	TRBV6-5	CASSTGGALGYTF
NA	TRBJ2-6	NA	TRBV4-1	CASSQLLGASRISGANVLTF
NA	TRBJ1-1	NA	TRBV18	CASSPPIGSGWGAEAFF
NA	TRBJ2-1	TRBD1	TRBV2	CASSDGTGFHLGEQFF
NA	TRBJ2-3	TRBD1	TRBV4-2	CASSPQGGTDTQYF
NA	TRBJ1-4	TRBD1	TRBV9	CASSPRTGTTNEKLFF
NA	TRBJ2-5	TRBD1	TRBV15	CATSRATGVETQYF
NA	TRBJ2-7	NA	TRBV9	CASSVAVQGGEQYF
NA	TRBJ1-1	NA	TRBV5-5	CASSLLQGGTEAFF
NA	TRBJ1-1	TRBD1	TRBV19	CASSYKDRDKGMNTEAFF
NA	TRBJ1-1	TRBD1	TRBV6-5	CASSPNRGQGTEAFF
NA	TRBJ2-2	TRBD2	TRBV19	CATRTSGSVVAGELFF
NA	TRBJ2-7	TRBD1	TRBV19	CASSPRWTGSYPPAAYEQYF
NA	TRBJ1-1	NA	TRBV5-4	CASSPRTVGVNTEAFF
NA	TRBJ1-3	NA	TRBV30	CAWTYGSGNTIYF
NA	TRBJ2-7	TRBD2	TRBV5-1	CASSSLAAPGEQYF
few	TRBJ2-7	NA	TRBV7-9	CASSSPQVYEQYF
NA	TRBJ1-6	NA	TRBV3-1/TRBV3-2	CASSQDPADSPLHF
NA	TRBJ2-1	TRBD1	TRBV11-2	CASSLATPWTGAPPDEQFF
NA	TRBJ1-2	NA	TRBV3-1/TRBV3-2	CASSQDISYGYTF
few	TRBJ2-1	TRBD2	TRBV7-3	CASSLGPSGRAIEQFF
NA	TRBJ1-2	NA	TRBV3-1/TRBV3-2	CASSQALGQPNYGYTF
NA	TRBJ2-7	TRBD1	TRBV3-1/TRBV3-2	CASSPRDRGGEQYF
NA	TRBJ2-2	NA	TRBV23-1	CASSPQGIETNTGELFF
NA	TRBJ2-2	NA	TRBV24-1	CATSENRVDGELFF